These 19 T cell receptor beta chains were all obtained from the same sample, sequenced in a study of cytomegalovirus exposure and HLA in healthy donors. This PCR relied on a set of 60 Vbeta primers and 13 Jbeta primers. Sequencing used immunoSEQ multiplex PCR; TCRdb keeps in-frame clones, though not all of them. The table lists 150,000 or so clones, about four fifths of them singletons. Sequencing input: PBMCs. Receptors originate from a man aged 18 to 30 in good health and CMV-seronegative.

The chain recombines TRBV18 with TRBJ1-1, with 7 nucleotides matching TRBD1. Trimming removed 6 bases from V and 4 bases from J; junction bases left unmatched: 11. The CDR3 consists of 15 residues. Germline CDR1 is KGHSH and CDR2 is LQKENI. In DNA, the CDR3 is TGTGCCAGCTCCCAACAGGGGCGGATGGGCACTGAAGCTTTCTTT. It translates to CASSQQGRMGTEAFF.

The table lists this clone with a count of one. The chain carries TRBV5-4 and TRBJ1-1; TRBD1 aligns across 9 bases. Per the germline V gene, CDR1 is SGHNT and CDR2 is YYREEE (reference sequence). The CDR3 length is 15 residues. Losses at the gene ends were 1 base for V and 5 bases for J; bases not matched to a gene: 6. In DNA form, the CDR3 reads TGTGCCAGCAGCTTGTGGGGACAGGGAAGGACTGAAGCTTTCTTT. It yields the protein CASSLWGQGRTEAFF.

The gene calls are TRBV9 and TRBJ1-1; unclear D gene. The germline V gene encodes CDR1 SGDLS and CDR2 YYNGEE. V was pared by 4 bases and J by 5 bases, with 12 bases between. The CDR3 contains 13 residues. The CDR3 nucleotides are TGTGCCAGCAGCCCGTACGCCCGGACTGAAGCTTTCTTT. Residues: CASSPYARTEAFF.

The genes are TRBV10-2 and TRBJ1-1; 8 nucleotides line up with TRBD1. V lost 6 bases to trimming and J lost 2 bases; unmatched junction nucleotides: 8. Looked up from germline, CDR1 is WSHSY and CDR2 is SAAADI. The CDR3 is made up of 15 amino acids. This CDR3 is CASRRDRTLNTEAFF. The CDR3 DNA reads TGCGCCAGCAGGAGGGACAGGACTCTTAACACTGAAGCTTTCTTT.

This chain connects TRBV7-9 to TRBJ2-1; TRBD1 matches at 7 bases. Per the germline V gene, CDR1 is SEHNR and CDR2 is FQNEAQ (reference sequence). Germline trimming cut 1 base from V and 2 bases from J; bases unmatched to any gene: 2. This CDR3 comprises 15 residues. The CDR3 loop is CASSLGGGPYNEQFF. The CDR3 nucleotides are TGTGCCAGCAGCTTAGGAGGGGGCCCCTACAATGAGCAGTTCTTC. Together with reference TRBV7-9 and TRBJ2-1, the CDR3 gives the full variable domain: DTGVSQNPRHKITKRGQNVTFRCDPISEHNRLYWYRQTLGQGPEFLTYFQNEAQLEKSRLLSDRFSAERPKGSFSTLEIQRTEQGDSAMYLCASSLGGGPYNEQFFGPGTRLTVL.

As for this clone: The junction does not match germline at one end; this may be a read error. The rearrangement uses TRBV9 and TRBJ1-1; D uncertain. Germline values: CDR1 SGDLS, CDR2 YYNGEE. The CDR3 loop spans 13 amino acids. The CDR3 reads CASNVATFSEAFF. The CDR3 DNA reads TGTGCCAGCAACGTAGCTACGTTCTCTGAAGCTTTCTTT.

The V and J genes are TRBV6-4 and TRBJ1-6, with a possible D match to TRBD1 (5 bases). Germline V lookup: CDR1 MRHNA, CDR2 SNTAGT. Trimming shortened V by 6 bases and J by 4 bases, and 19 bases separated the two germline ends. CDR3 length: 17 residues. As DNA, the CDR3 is TGTGCCAGCAGCAAGAACGGGGGGGGAACTTATAATTCACCCCTCCACTTT. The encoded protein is CASSKNGGGTYNSPLHF.

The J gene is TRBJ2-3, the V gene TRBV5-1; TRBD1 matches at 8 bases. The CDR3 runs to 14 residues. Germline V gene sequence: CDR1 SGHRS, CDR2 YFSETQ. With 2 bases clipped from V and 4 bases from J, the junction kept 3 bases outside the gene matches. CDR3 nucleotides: TGCGCCAGCAGCTTAGACAGGGGACCAGATACGCAGTATTTT. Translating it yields CASSLDRGPDTQYF.

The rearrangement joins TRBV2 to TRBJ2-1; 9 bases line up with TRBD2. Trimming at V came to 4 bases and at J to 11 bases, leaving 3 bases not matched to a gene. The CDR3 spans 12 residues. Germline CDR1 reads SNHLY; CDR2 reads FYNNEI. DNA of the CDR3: TGTGCCAGCAGTGGGGGGACTAGCAAGCAGTTCTTC. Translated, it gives CASSGGTSKQFF.

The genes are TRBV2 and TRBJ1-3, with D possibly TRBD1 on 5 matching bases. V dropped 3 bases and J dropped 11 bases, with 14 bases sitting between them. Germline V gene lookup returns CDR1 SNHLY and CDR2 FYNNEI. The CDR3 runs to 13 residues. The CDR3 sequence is CASSDQGYLSIYF. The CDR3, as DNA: TGTGCCAGCAGTGACCAGGGATACTTGTCCATATATTTT.

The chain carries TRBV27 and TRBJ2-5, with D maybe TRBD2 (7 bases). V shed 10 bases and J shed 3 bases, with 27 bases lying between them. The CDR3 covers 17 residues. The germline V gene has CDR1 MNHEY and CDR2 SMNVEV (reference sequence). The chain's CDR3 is CATSSLRVGGPEETQYF. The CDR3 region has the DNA TGTGCCACCAGCTCGCTGAGAGTGGGGGGGCCGGAAGAGACCCAGTACTTC.

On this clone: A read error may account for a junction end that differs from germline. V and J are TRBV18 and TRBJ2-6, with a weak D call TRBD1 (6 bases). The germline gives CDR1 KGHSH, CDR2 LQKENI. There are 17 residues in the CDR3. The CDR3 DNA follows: TGTGCCAGCTCACTAACCACAGGGAGCTCTGGGGCCAACGGCCTGACTTTC. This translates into CASSLTTGSSGANGLTF.

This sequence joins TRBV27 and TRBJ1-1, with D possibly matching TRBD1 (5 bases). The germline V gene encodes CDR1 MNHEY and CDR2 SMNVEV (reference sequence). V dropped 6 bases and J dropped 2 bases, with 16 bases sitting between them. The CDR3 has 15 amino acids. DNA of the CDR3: TGTGCCAGCAGCGCCGGAAGGGGACTAAACACTGAAGCTTTCTTT. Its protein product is CASSAGRGLNTEAFF.

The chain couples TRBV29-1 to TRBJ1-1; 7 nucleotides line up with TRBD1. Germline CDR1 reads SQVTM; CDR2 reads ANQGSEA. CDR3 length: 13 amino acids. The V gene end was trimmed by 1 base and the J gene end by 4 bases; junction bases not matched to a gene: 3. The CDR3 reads CSVEGQGGTEAFF. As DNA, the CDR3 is TGCAGCGTTGAAGGGCAGGGGGGCACTGAAGCTTTCTTT.

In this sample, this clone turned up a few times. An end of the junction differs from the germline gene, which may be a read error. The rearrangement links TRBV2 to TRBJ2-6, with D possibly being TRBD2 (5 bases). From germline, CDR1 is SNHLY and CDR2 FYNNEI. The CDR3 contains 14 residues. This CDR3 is CASRDGVAANGLTF. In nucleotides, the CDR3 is TGTGCCAGCAGAGACGGGGTCGCGGCCAACGGCCTGACTTTC.

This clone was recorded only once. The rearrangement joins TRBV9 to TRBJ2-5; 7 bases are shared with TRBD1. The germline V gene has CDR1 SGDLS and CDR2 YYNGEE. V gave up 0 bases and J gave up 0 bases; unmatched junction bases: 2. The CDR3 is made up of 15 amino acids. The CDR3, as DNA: TGTGCCAGCAGCGTAGGGACAGGAGACCAAGAGACCCAGTACTTC. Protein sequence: CASSVGTGDQETQYF.

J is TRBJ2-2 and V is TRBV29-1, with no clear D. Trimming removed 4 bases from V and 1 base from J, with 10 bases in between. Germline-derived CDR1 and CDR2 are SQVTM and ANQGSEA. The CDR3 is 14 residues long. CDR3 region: CSVVPAGNTGELFF. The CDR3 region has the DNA TGCAGCGTTGTACCCGCCGGGAACACCGGGGAGCTGTTTTTT.

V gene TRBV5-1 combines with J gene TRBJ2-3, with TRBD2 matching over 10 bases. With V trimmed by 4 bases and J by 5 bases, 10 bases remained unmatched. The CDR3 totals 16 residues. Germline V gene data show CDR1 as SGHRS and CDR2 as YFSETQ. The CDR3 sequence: CASSPRTSGALDTQYF. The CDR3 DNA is TGCGCCAGCAGCCCCAGGACTAGCGGTGCCCTAGATACGCAGTATTTT. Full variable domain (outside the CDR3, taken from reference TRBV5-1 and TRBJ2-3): KAGVTQTPRYLIKTRGQQVTLSCSPISGHRSVSWYQQTPGQGLQFLFEYFSETQRNKGNFPGRFSGRQFSNSRSEMNVSTLELGDSALYLCASSPRTSGALDTQYFGPGTRLTVL.

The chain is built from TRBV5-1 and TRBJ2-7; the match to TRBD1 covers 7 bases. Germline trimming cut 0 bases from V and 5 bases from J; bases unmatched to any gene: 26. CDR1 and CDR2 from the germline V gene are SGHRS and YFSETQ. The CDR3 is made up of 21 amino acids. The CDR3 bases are TGCGCCAGCAGCTTGGGGACAGGTCTGCGATCTGGAATTTCTACGACCGACGAGCAGTACGTC. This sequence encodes CASSLGTGLRSGISTTDEQYV.